Listed here are 24 T cell receptor beta chains from one sample, sequenced in a study of blood T cell repertoires in COVID-19. TCRdb keeps only in-frame clones here, not all; method: immunoSEQ multiplex PCR. The sample gives roughly 200,000 clones, 70% to 90% of which show up once; about 20% is in the top ten. The sequencing input was peripheral blood. The receptor set was obtained from a person between 65 and 80 years old with COVID-19, enrolled during active disease.

This clone was seen ten or more times. V usage is TRBV6-5 and J usage is TRBJ2-3, with 9 bases lining up with TRBD2. V dropped 6 bases and J dropped 0; count of bases not matched to a gene: 4. The CDR3 totals 15 residues. Looked up from germline, CDR1 is MNHEY and CDR2 is SVGAGI. The CDR3 DNA is TGTGCCAGCAGGATAGCGGGGGCGAGCACAGATACGCAGTATTTT. This sequence encodes CASRIAGASTDTQYF.

The chain has TRBV5-4 and TRBJ2-3; unclear D gene. The V and J ends lost 4 bases and 8 bases respectively, with 14 bases between them. The CDR3 is 13 amino acids. Germline CDR1 reads SGHNT; CDR2 reads YYREEE (reference sequence). CDR3 amino acids: CASSPEAPRTQYF. Here the CDR3 DNA reads TGTGCCAGCAGCCCCGAGGCTCCCCGTACGCAGTATTTT.

V usage is TRBV18 and J usage is TRBJ2-1, with 9 bases identical to TRBD1. The germline gives CDR1 KGHSH, CDR2 LQKENI. CDR3 length: 18 amino acids. After removal of 1 base from V and 4 bases from J, the junction contained 11 bases not matched to a gene. CDR3 region: CASSPRVDRGHGYNEQFF. The CDR3 region has the DNA TGTGCCAGCTCACCACGGGTGGACAGGGGCCATGGTTACAATGAGCAGTTCTTC.

The CDR3 coding sequence is TGCGCCAGCATTACAAACAGGCTTAACCAGCCCCAGCATTTT. Protein: CASITNRLNQPQHF. The J gene is TRBJ1-5, the V gene TRBV23-1; D perhaps matches TRBD1 (5 bases). TRBV23-1 carries the ORF label, with uncertain function. V gave up 7 bases and J gave up 7 bases, with 17 bases separating them. The CDR3 extends over 14 amino acids.

The chain combines TRBV4-2 with TRBJ1-4, with TRBD1 as a possible D gene (5 bases). The CDR3 has 16 amino acids. Germline CDR1 is LGHNA and CDR2 is YNFKEQ. V was cut by 0 bases and J by 7 bases, with 15 bases left in between. CDR3 bases: TGTGCCAGCAGCCAAGATAATCCGGGGGAAAGTGAAAAACTGTTTTTT. Amino acid sequence: CASSQDNPGESEKLFF.

The chain joins TRBV9 to TRBJ1-5; D possibly corresponds to TRBD1 (6 bases). The CDR3 spans 14 residues. V was pared by 3 bases and J by 4 bases, with 11 bases between. Germline V CDR1 and CDR2: SGDLS, YYNGEE. For the CDR3, the DNA is TGTGCCAGCAGCGCGGGAGGGGGGAATCAGCCCCAGCATTTT. This gives the protein CASSAGGGNQPQHF.

The chain recombines TRBV13 with TRBJ2-7, with D possibly matching TRBD2 (6 bases). Trimming shortened V by 0 bases and J by 6 bases, and 21 bases separated the two germline ends. There are 17 residues in the CDR3. The V gene's germline CDR1 is PRHDT and CDR2 FYEKMQ (reference sequence). The CDR3 DNA reads TGTGCCAGCAGCTTAGGCCTTACGGCTAGCGATGGTTCCGAGCAGTACTTC. Protein product: CASSLGLTASDGSEQYF.

This chain joins TRBV28 and TRBJ1-1, with D unclear. The germline V and J ends were trimmed by 6 bases and 5 bases, with 13 bases remaining between them. This CDR3 comprises 13 residues. Germline values: CDR1 MDHEN, CDR2 SYDVKM. This chain's CDR3 is CASRMGSRTEAFF. The CDR3 nucleotides are TGTGCCAGCAGGATGGGGAGTAGGACTGAAGCTTTCTTT.

The chain uses TRBV5-1 and TRBJ1-1; D not resolved. The V gene lost 5 bases and the J gene lost 1 base, with 6 bases spanning the gap. There are 12 residues in the CDR3. CDR1 SGHRS and CDR2 YFSETQ come from the germline V gene. The CDR3 here is CASRRANTEAFF. The DNA for the CDR3 is TGCGCCAGCAGGCGGGCGAACACTGAAGCTTTCTTT.

The table lists this clone with a count of one. This rearrangement joins TRBV14 to TRBJ2-2; D is perhaps TRBD1 (5 bases). The V gene's germline CDR1 is SGHDN and CDR2 FVKESK. There are 16 residues in the CDR3. Trimming pared 1 base from V and 3 bases from J, leaving 12 bases between. The CDR3 protein is CASSQGNRPHTGELFF. For the CDR3, the DNA is TGTGCCAGCAGCCAAGGGAACAGGCCGCACACCGGGGAGCTGTTTTTT.

This clone was counted between two and nine times. V is TRBV29-1 and J is TRBJ2-3; 10 nucleotides line up with TRBD2. The CDR3 length is 14 residues. Germline lookup yields CDR1 SQVTM and CDR2 ANQGSEA. Losses at the gene ends were 7 bases for V and 2 bases for J; bases not matched to a gene: 6. The CDR3 is CSAPAGGTTDTQYF. The CDR3, as DNA: TGCAGCGCCCCAGCGGGGGGGACCACAGATACGCAGTATTTT.

This clone was counted between two and nine times. The chain combines TRBV2 with TRBJ1-1; no firm D call. Germline-derived CDR1 and CDR2 are SNHLY and FYNNEI. The CDR3 length is 13 residues. Trimming removed 7 bases from V and 2 bases from J, with 11 bases in between. CDR3 in DNA: TGTGCCAGCAAGAGGCCCCCAAACACTGAAGCTTTCTTT. This encodes CASKRPPNTEAFF.

The gene calls are TRBV25-1 and TRBJ1-1, with 7 bases lining up with TRBD1. This CDR3 has 15 amino acids. Germline V gene sequence: CDR1 MGHDK, CDR2 SYGVNS. V lost 4 bases, J lost 2 bases, and 7 bases stayed unmatched. CDR3 coding DNA: TGTGCCAGCAGTGCTCCGGGACAGCTAAACACTGAAGCTTTCTTT. This gives the protein CASSAPGQLNTEAFF. The full variable domain, completed using reference TRBV25-1 and TRBJ1-1, is EADIYQTPRYLVIGTGKKITLECSQTMGHDKMYWYQQDPGMELHLIHYSYGVNSTEKGDLSSESTVSRIRTEHFPLTLESARPSHTSQYLCASSAPGQLNTEAFFGQGTRLTVV.

This sequence joins TRBV6-2 or TRBV6-3 and TRBJ2-3, with unresolved D. This CDR3 has 16 residues. Germline V gene data show CDR1 as MNHEY and CDR2 as SVGEGT. Trimming shortened V by 2 bases and J by 4 bases, and 16 bases separated the two germline ends. For the CDR3, the DNA is TGTGCCAGCAGTTACCCCGACCCCGGTCTAGCAGATACGCAGTATTTT. It specifies CASSYPDPGLADTQYF.

This rearrangement joins TRBV14 to TRBJ2-3, with 11 bases fitting TRBD2. V shed 4 bases, J shed 6 bases, and the junction held 6 bases outside the gene matches. The CDR3 totals 15 residues. Germline V gene lookup returns CDR1 SGHDN and CDR2 FVKESK. CDR3 DNA: TGTGCCAGCAGCCCTGGACTAGCGGGTAGTGATACGCAGTATTTT. This codes for CASSPGLAGSDTQYF.

The V call is TRBV18, the J call TRBJ1-1; D is uncertain. Germline CDR1 reads KGHSH; CDR2 reads LQKENI. Trimming left V 2 bases short and J 1 base short, with 17 bases between. This CDR3 is 17 amino acids long. CDR3 protein: CASSPISPGSWNTEAFF. The CDR3, as DNA: TGTGCCAGCTCACCAATATCGCCGGGATCGTGGAACACTGAAGCTTTCTTT.

This chain joins TRBV5-5 and TRBJ1-4; D is possibly TRBD1 (6 bases). V lost 0 bases and J lost 7, with 7 bases in between. The CDR3 contains 13 residues. Germline V CDR1 and CDR2: SGHKS, YYEKEE (reference sequence). This CDR3 reads CASSLAGVEKLFF. In nucleotides, the CDR3 is TGTGCCAGCAGCTTGGCAGGGGTTGAAAAACTGTTTTTT.

The chain is built from TRBV7-6 and TRBJ1-6; the D gene is possibly TRBD1 (6 bases). This CDR3 has 14 residues. Germline V lookup: CDR1 SGHVS, CDR2 FNYEAQ. Trimming shortened V by 1 base and J by 14 bases, and 15 bases separated the two germline ends. CDR3 region: CASSLGGGNGALHF. CDR3 coding DNA: TGTGCCAGCAGCTTAGGAGGGGGAAATGGGGCCCTCCACTTT.

The J gene is TRBJ1-2, the V gene TRBV29-1; weak D call: TRBD1 (6 bases). The germline V gene encodes CDR1 SQVTM and CDR2 ANQGSEA. The CDR3 spans 13 residues. Deletions cut 5 bases from V and 4 bases from J, with 14 bases between. This CDR3 reads CSVKQGVVYGYTF. DNA of the CDR3: TGCAGCGTTAAACAGGGAGTAGTCTATGGCTACACCTTC.

The chain carries TRBV28 and TRBJ2-7; D may be TRBD2 (6 bases). Germline V CDR1 and CDR2: MDHEN, SYDVKM. The V gene lost 4 bases and the J gene lost 7 bases, with 17 bases spanning the gap. The CDR3 consists of 14 residues. The CDR3 here is CASSSPGRGGEQYF. The DNA of the CDR3 is TGTGCCAGCAGTTCCCCGGGCCGGGGAGGAGAGCAGTACTTC.

V is TRBV2 and J is TRBJ1-1; TRBD1 might be the D (5 bases). This CDR3 is built from 13 residues. V gave up 7 bases and J gave up 9 bases, with 18 bases separating them. CDR1 and CDR2 (germline): SNHLY, FYNNEI. CDR3 sequence reads: CASTPLGESKAFF. CDR3 nucleotides: TGTGCCAGCACTCCCCTAGGGGAATCCAAAGCTTTCTTT.

The chain uses TRBV7-2 and TRBJ2-4; D perhaps matches TRBD1 (5 bases). V was pared by 5 bases and J by 6 bases, with 17 bases between. CDR3 size: 15 residues. Germline CDR1 reads SGHTA; CDR2 reads FQGNSA. The CDR3 DNA is TGTGCCAGCAGCCTAAGCGTAACAGGTCGAAACATTCAGTACTTC. This sequence encodes CASSLSVTGRNIQYF.

This chain links TRBV5-4 with TRBJ1-2; 10 bases are a match to TRBD1. The CDR3 loop spans 14 amino acids. Trimming at V came to 6 bases and at J to 4 bases, leaving 6 bases not matched to a gene. The germline V gene encodes CDR1 SGHNT and CDR2 YYREEE (reference sequence). Here the CDR3 DNA reads TGTGCCAGCACCCGGACAGGGGGTGCCTATGGCTACACCTTC. Translated: CASTRTGGAYGYTF.

This chain connects TRBV5-4 to TRBJ1-3; D is uncertain. Germline CDR1 reads SGHNT; CDR2 reads YYREEE (reference sequence). The CDR3 spans 15 residues. The ends were cut back, 0 bases at V and 2 bases at J, with 9 bases in the middle. The CDR3 protein is CASSLDRATGNTIYF. Written as DNA, the CDR3 is TGTGCCAGCAGCTTGGACCGAGCGACTGGAAACACCATATATTTT.